This TCR beta chain was recorded in a study of T cell responses to AZD1222 COVID-19 vaccine. Whole-study results and caveats: The number of AZD1222 recipients seropositive at baseline was only 5 to 7.

Sequencing used immunoSEQ multiplex PCR; TCRdb keeps in-frame clones, though not all of them. This repertoire shows 95,000 to 150,000 clones, 75% to 95% found once; its top ten account for approximately 5.1%. This CDR3 is built from 12 residues. Germline CDR1 and CDR2: MNHGY and SVAAGI. Trimming shortened V by 7 bases and J by 0 bases, and 7 bases separated the two germline ends. Turning to this clone: The antigen is not known.

This sequence joins TRBV6-9 and TRBJ2-7; D unclear. This TCR came from an adult in good health. The sequences come from peripheral blood, collected on day 0 of AZD1222 vaccination. The CDR3, as DNA: TGTGCCAGCAAGTCGAGCTCCTACGAGCAGTACTTC. Its translation is CASKSSSYEQYF.